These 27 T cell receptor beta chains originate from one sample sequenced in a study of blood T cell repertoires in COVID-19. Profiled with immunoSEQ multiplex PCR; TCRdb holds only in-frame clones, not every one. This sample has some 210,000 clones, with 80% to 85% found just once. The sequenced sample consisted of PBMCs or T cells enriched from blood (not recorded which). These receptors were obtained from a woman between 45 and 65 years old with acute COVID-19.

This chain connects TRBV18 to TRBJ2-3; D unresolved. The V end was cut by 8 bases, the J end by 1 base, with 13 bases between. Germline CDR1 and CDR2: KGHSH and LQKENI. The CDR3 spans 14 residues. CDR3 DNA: TGTGCCAGCCAGGTGGCTATCCGCACAGATACGCAGTATTTT. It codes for CASQVAIRTDTQYF.

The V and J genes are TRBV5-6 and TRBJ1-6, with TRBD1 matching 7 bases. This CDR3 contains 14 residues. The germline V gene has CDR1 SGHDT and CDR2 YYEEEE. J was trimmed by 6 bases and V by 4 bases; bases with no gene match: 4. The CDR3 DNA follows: TGTGCCAGCAGCCCCGGGACAGCTAATTCACCCCTCCACTTT. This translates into CASSPGTANSPLHF.

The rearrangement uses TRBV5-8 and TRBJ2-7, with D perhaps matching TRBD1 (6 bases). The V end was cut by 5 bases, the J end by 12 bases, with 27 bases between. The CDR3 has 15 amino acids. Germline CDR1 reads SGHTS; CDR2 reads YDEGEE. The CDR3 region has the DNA TGTGCCAGCAGTGAGGATCCCATAGTGGCAGGGGCTACGTACTTC. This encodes CASSEDPIVAGATYF.

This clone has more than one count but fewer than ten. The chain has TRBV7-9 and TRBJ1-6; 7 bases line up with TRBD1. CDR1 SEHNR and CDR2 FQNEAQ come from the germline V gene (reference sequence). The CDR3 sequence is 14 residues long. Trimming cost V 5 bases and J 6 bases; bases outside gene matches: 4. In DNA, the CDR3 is TGTGCCAGCAGCCCCGGGACAGTTAATTCACCCCTCCACTTT. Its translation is CASSPGTVNSPLHF.

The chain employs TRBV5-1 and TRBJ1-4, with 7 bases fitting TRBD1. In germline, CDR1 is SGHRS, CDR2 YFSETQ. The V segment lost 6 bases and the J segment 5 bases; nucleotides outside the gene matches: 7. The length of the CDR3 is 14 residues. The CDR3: CASTPGTANEKLFF. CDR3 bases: TGCGCCAGCACCCCCGGGACAGCGAATGAAAAACTGTTTTTT.

The DNA of the CDR3 is TGCGCCAGCAGCCAAGATGGACGGCAGGGCTATGGCTACACCTTC. It translates to CASSQDGRQGYGYTF. This chain links TRBV4-3 with TRBJ1-2; tentatively, D is TRBD1 (5 bases). The CDR3 contains 15 residues. V was clipped by 0 bases and J by 4 bases, with 12 bases between them. Germline CDR1 is LGHNA and CDR2 is YSLEER.

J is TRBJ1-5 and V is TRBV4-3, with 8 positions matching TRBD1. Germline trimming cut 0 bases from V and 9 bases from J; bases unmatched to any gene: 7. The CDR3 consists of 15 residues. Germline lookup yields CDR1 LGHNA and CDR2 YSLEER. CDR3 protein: CASSQDGRGRWPQHF. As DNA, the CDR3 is TGCGCCAGCAGCCAAGATGGCAGGGGGCGATGGCCCCAGCATTTT.

The CDR3 DNA reads TGCAGCGTTGAAAGAGGTCTGGGAGAGACCCAGTACTTC. It yields the protein CSVERGLGETQYF. This sequence joins TRBV29-1 and TRBJ2-5; D uncertain. Looked up from germline, CDR1 is SQVTM and CDR2 is ANQGSEA. Deletions cut 2 bases from V and 4 bases from J, with 11 bases between. The CDR3 spans 13 residues.

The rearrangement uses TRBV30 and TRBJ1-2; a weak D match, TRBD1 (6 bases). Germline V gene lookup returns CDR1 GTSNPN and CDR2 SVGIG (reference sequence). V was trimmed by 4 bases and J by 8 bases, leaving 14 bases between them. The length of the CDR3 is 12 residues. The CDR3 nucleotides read TGTGCCTGGAAGGGGTTGGACAGAGGCTACACCTTC. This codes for CAWKGLDRGYTF.

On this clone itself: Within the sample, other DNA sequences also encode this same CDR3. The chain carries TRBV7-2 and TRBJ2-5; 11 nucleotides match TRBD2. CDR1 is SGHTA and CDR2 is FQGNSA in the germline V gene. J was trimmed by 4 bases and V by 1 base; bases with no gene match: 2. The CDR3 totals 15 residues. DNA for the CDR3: TGTGCCAGCAGCTTAGGACTAGCGGGACGAGAGACCCAGTACTTC. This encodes CASSLGLAGRETQYF.

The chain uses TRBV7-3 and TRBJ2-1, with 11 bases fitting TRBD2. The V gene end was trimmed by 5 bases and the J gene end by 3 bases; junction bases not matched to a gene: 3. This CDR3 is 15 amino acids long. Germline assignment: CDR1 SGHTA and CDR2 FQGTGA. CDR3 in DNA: TGTGCCAGCAGCCCAACTAGCGGGAGCTACAATGAGCAGTTCTTC. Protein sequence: CASSPTSGSYNEQFF.

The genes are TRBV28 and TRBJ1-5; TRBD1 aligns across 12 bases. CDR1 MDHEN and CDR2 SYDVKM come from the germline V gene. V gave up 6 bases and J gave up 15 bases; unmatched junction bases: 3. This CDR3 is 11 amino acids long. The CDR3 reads CASRGQGATHF. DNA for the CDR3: TGTGCCAGCAGGGGACAGGGGGCTACGCATTTT. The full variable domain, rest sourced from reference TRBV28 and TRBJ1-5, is DVKVTQSSRYLVKRTGEKVFLECVQDMDHENMFWYRQDPGLGLRLIYFSYDVKMKEKGDIPEGYSVSREKKERFSLILESASTNQTSMYLCASRGQGATHFGDGTRLSIL.

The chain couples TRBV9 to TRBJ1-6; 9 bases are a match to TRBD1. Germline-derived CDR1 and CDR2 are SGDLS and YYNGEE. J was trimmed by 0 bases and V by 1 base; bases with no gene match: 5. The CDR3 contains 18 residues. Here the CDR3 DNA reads TGTGCCAGCAGCGTATATGAGACAGGGGGCTCCTATAATTCACCCCTCCACTTT. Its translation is CASSVYETGGSYNSPLHF.

CDR3: CASSQAGVGVSEKLFF. The DNA of the CDR3 is TGTGCCAGCAGCCAAGCGGGGGTCGGAGTAAGTGAAAAACTGTTTTTT. The genes are TRBV3-1 (or the pseudogene TRBV3-2) and TRBJ1-4; TRBD1 is a possible D gene (5 bases). Trimming left V 1 base short and J 7 bases short, with 16 bases between. Germline CDR1 and CDR2: LGHDT and YNNKEL (reference sequence). The CDR3 contains 16 residues.

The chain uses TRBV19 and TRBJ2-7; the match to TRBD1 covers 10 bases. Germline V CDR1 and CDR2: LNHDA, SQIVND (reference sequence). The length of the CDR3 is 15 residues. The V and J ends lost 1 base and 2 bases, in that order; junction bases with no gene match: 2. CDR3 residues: CASSIGGQGPYEQYF. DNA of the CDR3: TGTGCCAGTAGTATAGGGGGACAGGGGCCCTACGAGCAGTACTTC.

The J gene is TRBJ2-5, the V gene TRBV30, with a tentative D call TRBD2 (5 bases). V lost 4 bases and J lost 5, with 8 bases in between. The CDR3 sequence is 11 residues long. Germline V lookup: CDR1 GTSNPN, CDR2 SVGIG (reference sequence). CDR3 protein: CAWTGGETQYF. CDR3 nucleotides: TGTGCCTGGACAGGCGGGGAGACCCAGTACTTC.

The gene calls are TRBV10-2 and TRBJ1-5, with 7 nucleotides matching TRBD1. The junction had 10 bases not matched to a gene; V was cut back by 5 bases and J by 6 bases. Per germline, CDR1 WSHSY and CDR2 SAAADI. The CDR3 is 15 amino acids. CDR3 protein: CASSTLTGSSQPQHF. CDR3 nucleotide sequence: TGCGCCAGCAGTACCTTGACAGGGTCTAGTCAGCCCCAGCATTTT.

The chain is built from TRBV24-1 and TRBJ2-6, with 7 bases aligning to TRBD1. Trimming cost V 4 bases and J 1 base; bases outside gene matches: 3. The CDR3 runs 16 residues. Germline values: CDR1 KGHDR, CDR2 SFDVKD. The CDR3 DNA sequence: TGTGCCACCAGTGAAGGGGGCGCATCTGGGGCCAACGTCCTGACTTTC. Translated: CATSEGGASGANVLTF.

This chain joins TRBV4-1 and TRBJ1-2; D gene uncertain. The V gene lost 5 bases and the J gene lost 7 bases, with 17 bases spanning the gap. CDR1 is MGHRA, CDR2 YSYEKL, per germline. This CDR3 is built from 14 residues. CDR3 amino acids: CASSFPDLSGGYTF. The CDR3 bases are TGCGCCAGCAGCTTCCCGGACTTAAGTGGTGGCTACACCTTC.

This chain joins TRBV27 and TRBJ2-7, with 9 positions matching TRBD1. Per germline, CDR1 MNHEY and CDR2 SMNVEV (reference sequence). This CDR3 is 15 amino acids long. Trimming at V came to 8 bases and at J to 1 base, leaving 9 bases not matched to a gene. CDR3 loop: CASGVPGTGSYEQYF. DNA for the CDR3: TGTGCCAGCGGCGTTCCCGGGACAGGGTCCTACGAGCAGTACTTC.

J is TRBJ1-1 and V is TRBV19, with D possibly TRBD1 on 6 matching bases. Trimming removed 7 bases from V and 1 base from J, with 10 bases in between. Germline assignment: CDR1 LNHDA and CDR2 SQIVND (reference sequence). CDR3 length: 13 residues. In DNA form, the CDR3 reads TGTGCCAGTACCCCGACAGGGAACACTGAAGCTTTCTTT. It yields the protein CASTPTGNTEAFF.

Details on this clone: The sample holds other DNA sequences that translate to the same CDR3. CDR3 sequence (DNA): TGTGCCAGCAGACAAGGGGGTACCGGGGAGCTGTTTTTT. Residues: CASRQGGTGELFF. The gene calls are TRBV12-3 or TRBV12-4 and TRBJ2-2; weak D call: TRBD1 (6 bases). V was trimmed by 6 bases and J by 5 bases, leaving 10 bases between them. This CDR3 contains 13 residues.

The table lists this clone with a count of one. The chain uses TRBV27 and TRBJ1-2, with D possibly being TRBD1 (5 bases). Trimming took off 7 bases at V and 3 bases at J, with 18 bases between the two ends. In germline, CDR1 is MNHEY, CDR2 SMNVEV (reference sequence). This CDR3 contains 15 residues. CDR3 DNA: TGTGCCAGCAACCCGGCGGCCCGGGGGGACTATGGCTACACCTTC. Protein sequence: CASNPAARGDYGYTF.

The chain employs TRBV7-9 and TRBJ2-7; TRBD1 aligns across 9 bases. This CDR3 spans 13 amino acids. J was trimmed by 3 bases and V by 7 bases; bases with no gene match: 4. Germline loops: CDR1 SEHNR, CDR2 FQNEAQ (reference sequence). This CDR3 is CASMRTGDYEQYF. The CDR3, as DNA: TGTGCCAGCATGAGGACAGGGGACTACGAGCAGTACTTC.

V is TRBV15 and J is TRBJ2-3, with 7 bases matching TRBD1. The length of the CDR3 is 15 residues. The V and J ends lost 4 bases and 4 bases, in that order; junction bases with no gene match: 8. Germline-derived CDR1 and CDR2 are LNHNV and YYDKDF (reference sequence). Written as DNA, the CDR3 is TGTGCCACCAGCATAGGGGGCGCAAGCTCAGATACGCAGTATTTT. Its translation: CATSIGGASSDTQYF.

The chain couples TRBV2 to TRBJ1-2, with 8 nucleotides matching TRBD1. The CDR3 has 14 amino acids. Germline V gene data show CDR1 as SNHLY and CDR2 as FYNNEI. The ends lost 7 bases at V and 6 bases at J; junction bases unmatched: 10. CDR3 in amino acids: CASTGQGFSNGYTF. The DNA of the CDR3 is TGTGCCAGCACCGGACAGGGCTTTTCTAATGGCTACACCTTC. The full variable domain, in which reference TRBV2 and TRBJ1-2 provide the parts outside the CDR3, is EPEVTQTPSHQVTQMGQEVILRCVPISNHLYFYWYRQILGQKVEFLVSFYNNEISEKSEIFDDQFSVERPDGSNFTLKIRSTKLEDSAMYFCASTGQGFSNGYTFGSGTRLTVV.

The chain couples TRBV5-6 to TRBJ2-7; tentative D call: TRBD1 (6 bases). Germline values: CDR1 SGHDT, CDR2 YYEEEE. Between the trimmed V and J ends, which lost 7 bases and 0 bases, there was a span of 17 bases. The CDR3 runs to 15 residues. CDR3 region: CASEGVAGSSYEQYF. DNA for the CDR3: TGTGCCAGCGAGGGGGTTGCGGGTAGCTCCTACGAGCAGTACTTC.